This is a list of T cell receptor beta chains from one sample in a study of radiotherapy plus CTLA-4 blockade in lung cancer. Here immunoSEQ multiplex PCR was the method, and the copy in TCRdb shows in-frame clones only, minus some. Among roughly 50,000 clones, 80% to 90% were seen once, and the ten largest hold less than 20%. Sequenced here: peripheral blood, sampled from a patient treated with radiotherapy plus ipilimumab. The receptors derive from a human donor with non-small cell lung cancer that progressed on radiotherapy plus ipilimumab. Some clones in this sample may be carry-over from other donors' samples. CDR3s include the opening cysteine and the closing phenylalanine or tryptophan. The order of the fields is CDR3 protein, CDR3 DNA, V gene, J gene, clone size, D gene. D genes are given only for firm matches. Only some rows state a clone size, as once, few, many or a class for expanded clones.

CASSAGTMNQPQHF	TGTGCCAGCTCAGCCGGGACAATGAATCAGCCCCAGCATTTT	TRBV18	TRBJ1-5	-	-
CAIKTDRYRSGNTIYF	TGTGCCATCAAGACGGACAGGTATCGCTCTGGAAACACCATATATTTT	TRBV10-3	TRBJ1-3	-	TRBD1
CASSYTGSNYEQYF	TGTGCCAGCAGTTACACGGGGAGTAACTACGAGCAGTACTTC	TRBV6-5	TRBJ2-7	-	-
CASSWGQGLSTGELFF	TGTGCCAGCAGCTGGGGACAGGGTTTGAGCACCGGGGAGCTGTTTTTT	TRBV5-6	TRBJ2-2	-	TRBD1
CASSLAGLTHNEQFF	TGCGCCAGCAGCTTGGCGGGACTCACACACAATGAGCAGTTCTTC	TRBV5-1	TRBJ2-1	-	-
CASSPSGLASSYNEQFF	TGTGCCAGCAGCCCTAGCGGGCTAGCGAGCTCCTACAATGAGCAGTTCTTC	TRBV7-8	TRBJ2-1	-	TRBD2
CAWATDSGNTIYF	TGTGCCTGGGCGACAGACTCTGGAAACACCATATATTTT	TRBV30	TRBJ1-3	-	-
CATSLTGPRETQYF	TGTGCCACCAGCTTGACAGGACCGAGAGAGACCCAGTACTTC	TRBV15	TRBJ2-5	-	-
CSALIQGNTEAFF	TGCAGCGCCCTCATACAGGGGAACACTGAAGCTTTCTTT	TRBV29-1	TRBJ1-1	once	-
CASSQGTGGRSYNEQFF	TGTGCCAGCAGCCAAGGGACAGGGGGTCGCTCCTACAATGAGCAGTTCTTC	TRBV5-4	TRBJ2-1	-	TRBD1
CASSFPYNRQGLNSPLHF	TGTGCCAGCAGCTTCCCCTACAATAGACAGGGCCTTAATTCACCCCTCCACTTT	TRBV11-2	TRBJ1-6	-	TRBD1
CAWSTFTHEQYF	TGTGCCTGGAGCACTTTTACCCACGAGCAGTACTTC	TRBV30	TRBJ2-7	-	-
CASSVGVGTEAFF	TGTGCCAGCAGTGTCGGAGTTGGCACTGAAGCTTTCTTT	TRBV25-1	TRBJ1-1	-	-
CASSQVGLTGLTGELFF	TGCGCCAGCAGCCAAGTCGGATTGACAGGGCTCACCGGGGAGCTGTTTTTT	TRBV4-3	TRBJ2-2	-	TRBD1
CASSSRGWNTEAFF	TGTGCCAGCAGCTCCAGGGGCTGGAACACTGAAGCTTTCTTT	TRBV11-3	TRBJ1-1	-	-
CAWSSGDGETQYF	TGTGCCTGGAGCTCAGGGGACGGAGAGACCCAGTACTTC	TRBV30	TRBJ2-5	-	-
CATSTPKQGHNQPQHF	TGTGCCACCAGCACTCCAAAACAGGGTCACAATCAGCCCCAGCATTTT	TRBV15	TRBJ1-5	-	-
CASSLGTVMSNTEAFF	TGTGCCAGCAGTCTCGGGACAGTTATGTCGAACACTGAAGCTTTCTTT	TRBV27	TRBJ1-1	-	TRBD1
CSVGGGGADQPQHF	TGCAGCGTTGGGGGAGGGGGAGCGGATCAGCCCCAGCATTTT	TRBV29-1	TRBJ1-5	-	-
CASSVEGIAGAPNEQFF	TGTGCCAGCAGCGTAGAAGGCATAGCGGGAGCCCCCAATGAGCAGTTCTTC	TRBV9	TRBJ2-1	-	TRBD2
CASSQDTFSGNTIYF	TGCGCCAGCAGCCAAGATACTTTCTCTGGAAACACCATATATTTT	TRBV4-3	TRBJ1-3	-	-
CASSPGQAIYNEQFF	TGTGCCAGCAGTCCCGGACAGGCAATCTACAATGAGCAGTTCTTC	TRBV6-5	TRBJ2-1	-	TRBD1
CASSPGTGGGTEAFF	TGTGCCAGCAGTCCCGGGACAGGGGGAGGCACTGAAGCTTTCTTT	TRBV6-5	TRBJ1-1	-	TRBD1
CATRTDRGIATNEKLFF	TGTGCCACCAGGACGGACAGGGGAATCGCAACTAATGAAAAACTGTTTTTT	TRBV15	TRBJ1-4	-	TRBD1
CASSLGTAGLTGELFF	TGCGCCAGCAGCTTAGGAACTGCGGGGCTCACCGGGGAGCTGTTTTTT	TRBV5-1	TRBJ2-2	-	-
CASSGVGDEQFF	TGCGCCAGCAGTGGGGTCGGGGATGAGCAGTTCTTC	TRBV10-1	TRBJ2-1	-	-
CASSPYGQGVTYNSPLHF	TGTGCCAGCAGTCCGTACGGGCAGGGGGTAACCTATAATTCACCCCTCCACTTT	TRBV28	TRBJ1-6	-	TRBD1
CASSDSGGLSYNEQFF	TGTGCCAGCAGTGACAGCGGGGGTTTATCCTACAATGAGCAGTTCTTC	TRBV2	TRBJ2-1	-	TRBD2
CSVPHQTDTQYF	TGCAGCGTCCCACACCAAACAGATACGCAGTATTTT	TRBV29-1	TRBJ2-3	-	-
CASSPPGHIPGLQNYNEQFF	TGTGCCAGCAGCCCTCCGGGACACATACCGGGACTACAAAATTACAATGAGCAGTTCTTC	TRBV5-4	TRBJ2-1	once	-
CASSLGGSSYGYTF	TGTGCCAGCAGCTTGGGAGGGTCGTCTTATGGCTACACCTTC	TRBV5-4	TRBJ1-2	few	-
CATGTGGETQYF	TGTGCCACCGGGACTGGGGGGGAGACCCAGTACTTC	TRBV27	TRBJ2-5	-	-
CAISESQLPGDTQYF	TGTGCCATCAGTGAGTCACAGCTCCCTGGGGATACGCAGTATTTT	TRBV10-3	TRBJ2-3	-	-
CASRTRTGTSYEQYF	TGTGCCAGCAGGACCCGGACAGGGACATCCTACGAGCAGTACTTC	TRBV27	TRBJ2-7	-	TRBD1
CASSLPGNYYGYTF	TGTGCCAGCAGTCTACCAGGGAATTACTATGGCTACACCTTC	TRBV28	TRBJ1-2	-	-
CASSLDRGLQEQYF	TGTGCCAGCAGCCTGGACAGGGGGCTTCAAGAGCAGTACTTC	TRBV11-1	TRBJ2-7	-	TRBD1
CASSPSPLTYEQYF	TGTGCCAGCAGCCCGTCCCCGTTAACCTACGAGCAGTACTTC	TRBV7-7	TRBJ2-7	-	-
CASSKRLAGGLDTQYF	TGTGCCAGCAGCAAGAGACTAGCGGGGGGCTTGGATACGCAGTATTTT	TRBV7-2	TRBJ2-3	-	TRBD2
CASSHRGEVKDTQYF	TGTGCCAGCAGCCACCGGGGGGAGGTGAAAGATACGCAGTATTTT	TRBV11-2	TRBJ2-3	-	TRBD2
CASSIMGAGEPQHF	TGTGCCAGTAGTATTATGGGCGCAGGGGAGCCCCAGCATTTT	TRBV19	TRBJ1-5	-	-
CASRIPGLGNEQFF	TGTGCCAGCAGGATTCCGGGACTAGGGAATGAGCAGTTCTTC	TRBV2	TRBJ2-1	-	TRBD2
CASSSPFGTEAFF	TGTGCCAGCAGCTCACCCTTCGGGACTGAAGCTTTCTTT	TRBV7-8	TRBJ1-1	-	-
CASRRQGLDPINSPLHF	TGCGCCAGCCGGAGACAGGGCCTAGACCCGATTAATTCACCCCTCCACTTT	TRBV10-2	TRBJ1-6	-	TRBD1
CASNPSGGEYGYTF	TGCGCCAGCAACCCGTCGGGGGGCGAGTATGGCTACACCTTC	TRBV4-1	TRBJ1-2	-	-
CASSIPTPANYGYTF	TGTGCCAGTAGTATACCCACACCAGCTAACTATGGCTACACCTTC	TRBV19	TRBJ1-2	-	-
CASSPRDRVKNIQYF	TGCGCCAGCAGCCCCCGGGACAGGGTTAAAAACATTCAGTACTTC	TRBV4-1	TRBJ2-4	-	TRBD1
CASSLGGPLNTEAFF	TGTGCCAGCAGCTTAGGTGGCCCTTTGAACACTGAAGCTTTCTTT	TRBV7-2	TRBJ1-1	-	-
CASSLRADQPQHF	TGTGCCAGCAGCCTCAGGGCGGATCAGCCCCAGCATTTT	TRBV7-6	TRBJ1-5	-	-
CASQRGLAESYEQYF	TGTGCCAGCCAACGTGGACTAGCGGAATCCTACGAGCAGTACTTC	TRBV2	TRBJ2-7	-	TRBD2
CASSTSAGVKETQYF	TGTGCCAGCAGTACATCAGCGGGAGTTAAAGAGACCCAGTACTTC	TRBV5-4	TRBJ2-5	-	TRBD2
CASSLGTGGDGYTF	TGTGCCAGCAGCTTGGGGACAGGGGGGGATGGCTACACCTTC	TRBV7-6	TRBJ1-2	few	TRBD1